The rows below give T cell receptor beta chains drawn from one sample of a study of identical twins. Each CDR3 protein gets one entry after TCRdb re-called the 5' RACE reads with MiXCR. The table lists 250,000 or so distinct CDR3 sequences, about 13% of them singletons. The sample also formed part of further work on yellow fever vaccine responses in identical twins.

The sequencing input was memory (CD45RO+) T cells sorted from blood. The source is a woman aged 18-35 years in good health. The CDR3 runs from the conserved cysteine through the conserved F or W. Fields, in order: D gene, CDR3 length, V gene, J gene, clone size, CDR3 DNA, CDR3 protein. A D gene is named only where the DNA matches it firmly. The size field is filled for only some rows; it gives once, few, many or a size class.

NA,14,TRBV4-2,TRBJ2-3,NA,TGTGCCAGCAGCCAAGAGCCTGGCACAGATACGCAGTATTTT,CASSQEPGTDTQYF
NA,16,TRBV5-1,TRBJ2-2,few,TGCGCCAGCAGCTTGGTACAGGGAAAGGGCACCGGGGAGCTGTTTTTT,CASSLVQGKGTGELFF
NA,14,TRBV3-1,TRBJ1-1,few,TGTGCCAGCAGCCACGTCGCGTTGAACACTGAAGCTTTCTTT,CASSHVALNTEAFF
TRBD1,14,TRBV5-1,TRBJ2-7,NA,TGCGCCAGCAGGGACAGGGGCAATGTCGACGAGCAGTACTTC,CASRDRGNVDEQYF
NA,13,TRBV27,TRBJ2-3,NA,TGTGCCAGCAGTTTATCATCCAAGGGTACGCAGTATTTT,CASSLSSKGTQYF
NA,13,TRBV12-3/TRBV12-4,TRBJ2-3,NA,TGTGCCAGCAGTTCAAGACAGTCAGATACGCAGTATTTT,CASSSRQSDTQYF
NA,15,TRBV4-1,TRBJ2-1,few,TGCGCCAGCAGCCAAGGGGGGGTGGCGGGGCTTGAGCAGTTCTTC,CASSQGGVAGLEQFF
TRBD2,15,TRBV5-1,TRBJ2-1,few,TGCGCCAGCAGCGGTAGCGGGGGGTTCGGCCATGAGCAGTTCTTC,CASSGSGGFGHEQFF
TRBD2,16,TRBV7-2,TRBJ2-1,NA,TGTGCCAGCAGCCCGGGGGGGAGCGGGGGGAGGGATGAGCAGTTCTTC,CASSPGGSGGRDEQFF
NA,18,TRBV12-3/TRBV12-4,TRBJ2-1,NA,TGTGCCAGCAGTTTTGTCGTGGCGAGGATCAGCTCCTACAATGAGCAGTTCTTC,CASSFVVARISSYNEQFF
TRBD1,15,TRBV10-2,TRBJ2-7,NA,TGCGCCAGCAAGGATAGGGGCAGGGGGCCCGACGAGCAGTACTTC,CASKDRGRGPDEQYF
TRBD2,17,TRBV11-3,TRBJ2-7,NA,TGTGCCAGCAGCTTTGGTGGGCTAGCGGGGAGGGAACACGAGCAGTACTTC,CASSFGGLAGREHEQYF
NA,19,TRBV28,TRBJ2-1,few,TGTGCCAGCAGTTTAATCCCGGGAGTAACCTCACTCTCCTACAATGAGCAGTTCTTC,CASSLIPGVTSLSYNEQFF
NA,13,TRBV30,TRBJ2-7,NA,TGTGCCTGGAGCGCCTGGGAGGTCGGCGAGCAGTACTTC,CAWSAWEVGEQYF
NA,15,TRBV15,TRBJ2-2,many,TGTGCCACCAGCAGAAGACCTGGGGACACCGGGGAGCTGTTTTTT,CATSRRPGDTGELFF
TRBD1,15,TRBV5-1,TRBJ2-3,few,TGCGCCAGCAGCTTGAGGGGGACAGCTCACGATACGCAGTATTTT,CASSLRGTAHDTQYF
NA,16,TRBV28,TRBJ1-5,NA,TGTGCCAGCAGTTTAGGGGGGTTGGGGGTAAGGCAGCCCCAGCATTTT,CASSLGGLGVRQPQHF
NA,15,TRBV28,TRBJ2-7,many,TGTGCCAGCAGTTTTGTACAGACTAGCTCCTACGAGCAGTACTTC,CASSFVQTSSYEQYF
TRBD2,18,TRBV11-1,TRBJ2-6,few,TGTGCCAGCAGCTTAGGGACTAGCGGGAGCACTGGGGCCAACGTCCTGACTTTC,CASSLGTSGSTGANVLTF
TRBD2,15,TRBV18,TRBJ2-5,few,TGTGCCAGCTCACCACAAGCGGGAGTACCAGAGACCCAGTACTTC,CASSPQAGVPETQYF
NA,14,TRBV3-1,TRBJ2-7,many,TGTGCCAGCAGCCACCAGGAGAACGCCTACGAGCAGTACTTC,CASSHQENAYEQYF
NA,15,TRBV20-1,TRBJ2-3,NA,TGCAGTGCTCTCACGGACGCGGTGGGCACAGATACGCAGTATTTT,CSALTDAVGTDTQYF
TRBD2,16,TRBV7-2,TRBJ2-1,NA,TGTGCCAGCAGCTTAGATGGCGGGACTAGCGGCGGTGTGCAGTTCTTC,CASSLDGGTSGGVQFF
NA,17,TRBV5-1,TRBJ2-6,NA,TGCGCCAGCAGCGATAAAACAGGAGGCTCTGGGGCCAACGTCCTGACTTTC,CASSDKTGGSGANVLTF
NA,16,TRBV7-3,TRBJ2-2,many,TGTGCCAGCAGCGTACAGGGTAGCTTTGGTTCCGGGGAGCTGTTTTTT,CASSVQGSFGSGELFF
NA,15,TRBV4-1,TRBJ2-3,few,TGCGCCAGCAGCCTCCAAGTCGTGGGCACAGATACGCAGTATTTT,CASSLQVVGTDTQYF
NA,14,TRBV10-2,TRBJ2-7,NA,TGCGCCAGCAGTGTCTTAGATTTGCGGGGCGAGCAGTACTTC,CASSVLDLRGEQYF
TRBD1,19,TRBV14,TRBJ1-2,NA,TGTGCCAGCAGCCAAGGGAGCCGTGGGGTCTGGGACAGCCTCTATGGCTACACCTTC,CASSQGSRGVWDSLYGYTF
NA,15,TRBV20-1,TRBJ2-3,NA,TGCAGTGCTAGACGCCCTCCTGCAAGCACAGATACGCAGTATTTT,CSARRPPASTDTQYF
NA,14,TRBV29-1,TRBJ2-3,NA,TGCAGCGTTGAAAGGGGTTCGGTGACAGATACGCAGTATTTT,CSVERGSVTDTQYF
NA,13,TRBV2,TRBJ2-3,few,TGTGCCAGCAGTCACCCAGGGTCAGATACGCAGTATTTT,CASSHPGSDTQYF
NA,14,TRBV28,TRBJ2-7,many,TGTGCCAGCAACCAGGACTTTAACTCCTACGAGCAGTACTTC,CASNQDFNSYEQYF